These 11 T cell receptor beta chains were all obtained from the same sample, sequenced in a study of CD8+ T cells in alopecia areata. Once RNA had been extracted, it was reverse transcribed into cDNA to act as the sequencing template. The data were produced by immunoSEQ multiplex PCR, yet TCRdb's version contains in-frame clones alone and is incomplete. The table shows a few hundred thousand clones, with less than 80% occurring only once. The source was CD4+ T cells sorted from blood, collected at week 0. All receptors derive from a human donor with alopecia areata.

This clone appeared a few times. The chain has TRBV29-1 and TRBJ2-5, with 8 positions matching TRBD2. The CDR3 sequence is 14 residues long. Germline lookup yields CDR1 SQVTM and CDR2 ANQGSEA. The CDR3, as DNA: TGCAGTCTAGGGAGCGGGGGAGGCGGGCGGACCCAGTACTTC. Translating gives CSLGSGGGGRTQYF.

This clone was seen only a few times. CDR3 sequence reads: CSVPRNIDNEQFF. Written as DNA, the CDR3 is TGCAGCGTTCCCCGTAACATTGACAATGAGCAGTTCTTC. The chain has TRBV29-1 and TRBJ2-1; D not resolved. Trimming removed 5 bases from V and 5 bases from J, with 13 bases in between. The CDR3 loop spans 13 amino acids. The germline CDR1 and CDR2 sequences are SQVTM and ANQGSEA.

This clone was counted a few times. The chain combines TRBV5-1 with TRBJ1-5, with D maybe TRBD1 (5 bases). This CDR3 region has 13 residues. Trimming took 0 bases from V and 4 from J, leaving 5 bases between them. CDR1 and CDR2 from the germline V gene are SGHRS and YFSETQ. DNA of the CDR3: TGCGCCAGCAGCTTGGGACAGAATCAGCCCCAGCATTTT. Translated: CASSLGQNQPQHF.

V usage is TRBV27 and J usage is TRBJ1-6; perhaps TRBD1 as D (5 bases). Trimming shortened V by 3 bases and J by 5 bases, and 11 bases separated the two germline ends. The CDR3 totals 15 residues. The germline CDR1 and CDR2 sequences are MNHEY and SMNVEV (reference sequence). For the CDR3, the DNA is TGTGCCAGCAGTTTCGCCAGCAGGGATAATTCACCCCTCCACTTT. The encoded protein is CASSFASRDNSPLHF.

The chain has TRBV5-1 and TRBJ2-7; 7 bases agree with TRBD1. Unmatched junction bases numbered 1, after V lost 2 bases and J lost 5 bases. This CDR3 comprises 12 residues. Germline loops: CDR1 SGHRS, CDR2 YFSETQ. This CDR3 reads CASSFDRDEQYF. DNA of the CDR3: TGCGCCAGCAGCTTTGACAGGGACGAGCAGTACTTC.

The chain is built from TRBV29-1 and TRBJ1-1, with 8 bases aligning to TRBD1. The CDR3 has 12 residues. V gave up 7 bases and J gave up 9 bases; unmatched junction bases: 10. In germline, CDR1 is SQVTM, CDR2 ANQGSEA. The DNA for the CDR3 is TGCAGCGCGAAGGAGGCAGGGGGCAAAGCTTTCTTT. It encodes CSAKEAGGKAFF.

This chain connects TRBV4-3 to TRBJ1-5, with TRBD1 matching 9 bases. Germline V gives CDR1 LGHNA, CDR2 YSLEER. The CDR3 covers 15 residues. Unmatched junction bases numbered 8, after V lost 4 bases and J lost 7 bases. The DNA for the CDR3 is TGCGCCAGCAGCCTACAACAGGGGGCCGGGCAGCCCCAGCATTTT. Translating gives CASSLQQGAGQPQHF.

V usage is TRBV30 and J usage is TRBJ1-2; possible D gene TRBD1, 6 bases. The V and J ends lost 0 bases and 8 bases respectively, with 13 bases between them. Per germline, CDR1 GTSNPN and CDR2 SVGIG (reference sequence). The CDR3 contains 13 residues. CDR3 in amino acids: CAWSVRGGGGYTF. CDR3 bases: TGTGCCTGGAGTGTACGCGGGGGCGGCGGCTACACCTTC.

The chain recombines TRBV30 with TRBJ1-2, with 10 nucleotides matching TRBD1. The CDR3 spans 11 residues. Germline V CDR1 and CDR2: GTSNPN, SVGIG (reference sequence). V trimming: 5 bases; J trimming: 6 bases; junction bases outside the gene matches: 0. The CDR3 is CAWGQGDGYTF. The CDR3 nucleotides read TGTGCCTGGGGACAGGGGGATGGCTACACCTTC.

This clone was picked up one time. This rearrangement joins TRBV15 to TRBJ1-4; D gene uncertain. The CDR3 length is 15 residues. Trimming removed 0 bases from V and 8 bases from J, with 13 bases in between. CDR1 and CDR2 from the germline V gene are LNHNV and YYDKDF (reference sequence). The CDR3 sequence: CATSRENREREKLFF. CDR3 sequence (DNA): TGTGCCACCAGCAGAGAAAACAGAGAAAGGGAAAAACTGTTTTTT.

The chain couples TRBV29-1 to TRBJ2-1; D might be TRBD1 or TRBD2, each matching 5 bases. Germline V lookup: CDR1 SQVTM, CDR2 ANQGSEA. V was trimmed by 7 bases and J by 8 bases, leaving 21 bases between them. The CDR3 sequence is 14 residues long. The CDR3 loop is CSAVRGRQRDEQFF. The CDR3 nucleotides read TGCAGCGCCGTCCGGGGACGGCAGAGGGATGAGCAGTTCTTC.